This T cell receptor (beta chain) was recorded in a study of blood T cell repertoires in COVID-19. The CDR3 spans 14 residues. CDR1 SEHNR and CDR2 FQNEAQ come from the germline V gene (reference sequence). The J segment lost 5 bases and the V segment lost 8 bases, leaving 12 bases of the junction unmatched. The repertoire was sequenced with immunoSEQ multiplex PCR; TCRdb's copy has only in-frame clones and lacks some. Here the sample spans around 46,000 clones, over 75% being singletons. The sequencing sample was made of peripheral blood. V gene TRBV7-9 combines with J gene TRBJ2-7; 7 bases map to TRBD1. This clonotype originated in an elderly woman with COVID-19, enrolled during active disease. Here the CDR3 reads CASGRGGFSDEQYF. The CDR3, as DNA: TGTGCCAGCGGACGAGGGGGCTTTTCCGACGAGCAGTACTTC.